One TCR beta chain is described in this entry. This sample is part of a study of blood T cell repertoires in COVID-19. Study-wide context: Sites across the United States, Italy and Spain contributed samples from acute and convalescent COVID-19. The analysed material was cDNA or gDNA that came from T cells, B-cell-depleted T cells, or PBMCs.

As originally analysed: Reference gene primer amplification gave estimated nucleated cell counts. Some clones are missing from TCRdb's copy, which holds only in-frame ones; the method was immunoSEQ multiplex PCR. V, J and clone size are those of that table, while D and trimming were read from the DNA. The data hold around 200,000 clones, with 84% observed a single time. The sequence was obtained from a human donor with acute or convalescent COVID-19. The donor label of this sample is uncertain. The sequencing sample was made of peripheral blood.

The CDR3 DNA reads TGTGCCAGCAGTTACTCCGAAGGGAGTGGCTACACCTTC. Protein: CASSYSEGSGYTF. The chain uses TRBV6-5 and TRBJ1-2; D gene uncertain. This CDR3 region has 13 residues. Trimming took off 0 bases at V and 7 bases at J, with 9 bases between the two ends. In germline, CDR1 is MNHEY, CDR2 SVGAGI.